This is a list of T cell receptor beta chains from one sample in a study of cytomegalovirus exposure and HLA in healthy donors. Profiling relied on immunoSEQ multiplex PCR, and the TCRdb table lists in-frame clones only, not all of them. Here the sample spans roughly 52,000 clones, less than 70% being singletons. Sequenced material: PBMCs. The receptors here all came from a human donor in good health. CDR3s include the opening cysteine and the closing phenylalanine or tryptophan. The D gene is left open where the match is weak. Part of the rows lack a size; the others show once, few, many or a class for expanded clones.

TGTGCCAGCAGTGGGCTGAATGAGCAGTTCTTC,CASSGLNEQFF,-,-,TRBV2,TRBJ2-1
TGCGCCAGCAGCTTGGTGGGTTTTACGGCGGTCCAAGAGACCCAGTACTTC,CASSLVGFTAVQETQYF,-,-,TRBV5-1,TRBJ2-5
TGTGCCAGCAGCCAATCTTCAAGGGCAGCTGGGGAGGAAGGCTACACCTTC,CASSQSSRAAGEEGYTF,-,few,TRBV16,TRBJ1-2
TGTGCCAGCAGGGACACAGGGGGTAGGGCTGAAGCTTTCTTT,CASRDTGGRAEAFF,TRBD1,few,TRBV6-1,TRBJ1-1
TGTGCCAGCAGCTACTCCGGGACAGGGGGCGGCTACACCTTC,CASSYSGTGGGYTF,TRBD1,-,TRBV7-8,TRBJ1-2
TGTGCCAGCACTATCGGACCTCAGCGGGGCGATGAGCAGTTCTTC,CASTIGPQRGDEQFF,TRBD2,-,TRBV9,TRBJ2-1
TGTGCCAGTTCTACAGGGGGACTGAGGGATAATTCACCCCTCCACTTT,CASSTGGLRDNSPLHF,TRBD1,-,TRBV9,TRBJ1-6
TGTGCCAGCAGCGCCTGGGGACAGGGTCAAAACGAGCAGTACTTC,CASSAWGQGQNEQYF,TRBD1,-,TRBV6-5,TRBJ2-7
TGTGCCACCAAGAGGAGGGCGGCTAGCACAGATACGCAGTATTTT,CATKRRAASTDTQYF,-,-,TRBV6-5,TRBJ2-3
TGTGCCACCAGCAGAAGAACTGGGAGGAACACTGAAGCTTTCTTT,CATSRRTGRNTEAFF,-,once,TRBV15,TRBJ1-1
TGCAGCGTTGAACAGGGCCAAACGTGGGGGACCCAGTACTTC,CSVEQGQTWGTQYF,-,few,TRBV29-1,TRBJ2-5
TGTGCCAGCAGTTCCCTAGAGGCTAGGAGGGCAGATACGCAGTATTTT,CASSSLEARRADTQYF,-,-,TRBV6-6,TRBJ2-3
TGTGCCAGCAGCAATAACAGGGGTCCTGGCTACACCTTC,CASSNNRGPGYTF,TRBD1,-,TRBV11-2,TRBJ1-2
TGTGCCAGCAGATCCGGGACAGGGGACTACAATGAGCAGTTCTTC,CASRSGTGDYNEQFF,TRBD1,-,TRBV6-5,TRBJ2-1
TGTGCCAGCAGTGTTACTAGCAGATACGAGCAGTACTTC,CASSVTSRYEQYF,-,many,TRBV6-1,TRBJ2-7
TGTGCCAGTAGTCGGGACTGGCAAGAGACCCAGTACTTC,CASSRDWQETQYF,-,-,TRBV19,TRBJ2-5
TGTGCCAGCTCACCCCCGTATCAGAAACCCACAGATACGCAGTATTTT,CASSPPYQKPTDTQYF,-,-,TRBV18,TRBJ2-3
TGTGCCAGCAAGAGGTCCGGACTAGCCATCGGGGAGCAGTTCTTC,CASKRSGLAIGEQFF,TRBD2,-,TRBV2,TRBJ2-1
TGTGCCAGCAGCCAACAGGCGAACACTGAAGCTTTCTTT,CASSQQANTEAFF,-,-,TRBV14,TRBJ1-1
TGTGCCAGCAGAAAGGACAGGGTCTACGAGCAGTACTTC,CASRKDRVYEQYF,TRBD1,-,TRBV2,TRBJ2-7
TGCGCCAGCAGCTTAGTACAGGGCACCTACGAGCAGTACTTC,CASSLVQGTYEQYF,-,few,TRBV5-1,TRBJ2-7
TGTGCCAGCTCACCCATCATAGGGCGGGTCAGCTACAATGAGCAGTTCTTC,CASSPIIGRVSYNEQFF,-,-,TRBV18,TRBJ2-1
TGTGCCAGCAGTCCACTTACTGGGGGACTTTGGCATTTT,CASSPLTGGLWHF,-,-,TRBV27,TRBJ1-5
TGTGCCACCAGCCTGGGACAGGGCGCGAATGAGCAGTTCTTC,CATSLGQGANEQFF,TRBD1,-,TRBV15,TRBJ2-1
TGCGCCAGCAGCTTGAATATTGAGCAGTTCTTC,CASSLNIEQFF,-,-,TRBV5-1,TRBJ2-1
TGCGCCAGCAGCCAAGGGCTCCTTCCCCCGAACACCGGGGAGCTGTTTTTT,CASSQGLLPPNTGELFF,-,-,TRBV4-1,TRBJ2-2
TGTGCCAGCTTTGGTCGTAGTTTCGGCACCGGGGAGCTGTTTTTT,CASFGRSFGTGELFF,-,-,TRBV2,TRBJ2-2